This TCR beta chain was profiled in a study of cytomegalovirus exposure and HLA in healthy donors. It was with 60 Vbeta and 13 Jbeta primers that the PCR ran. Libraries were prepared by immunoSEQ multiplex PCR; TCRdb keeps only in-frame clonotypes and omits some of them. Counted here are about 160,000 clones, 80% to 90% occurring once; the ten biggest clones make up around 0.8%. Only a few counts were recorded for this clone. Germline-derived CDR1 and CDR2 are SGHRS and YFSETQ. J gave up 2 bases and V 3 bases, and 6 bases lay outside the gene matches. CDR3 length equals 15 residues. V gene TRBV5-1 combines with J gene TRBJ2-7; 9 nucleotides match TRBD1. The receptor was isolated from a woman aged 18-29 years in good health and CMV-seronegative. Sequencing was carried out using PBMCs. Here the CDR3 reads CASSWGTGKAYEQYF. In nucleotides, the CDR3 is TGCGCCAGCAGCTGGGGGACAGGGAAAGCCTACGAGCAGTACTTC.